This T cell receptor (beta chain) came from a study of control samples from healthy donors and cancer patients. The germline V gene encodes CDR1 SSHAT and CDR2 FNYEAQ (reference sequence). The CDR3 spans 16 residues. In regard to this clone: Sequence at one end of the junction differs from germline and may be a read error.

The repertoire was sequenced with immunoSEQ multiplex PCR; TCRdb's copy has only in-frame clones and lacks some. The table records approximately 150,000 clones, over 90% of them present only once. The receptor comes from a woman aged 25 to 39 in good health. The chain carries TRBV7-7 and TRBJ2-3; TRBD1 agrees at 11 bases. Source material: blood. As DNA, the CDR3 is TGTGCTAGCAGTTACCGGGACAGGGGGAGGACAGATACGCAGTATTTT. Protein sequence: CASSYRDRGRTDTQYF.